The 14 T cell receptor gamma chains given below trace back to one sample, sequenced in a study of gamma-delta T cells after stem cell transplantation. TCRdb redid the clone calls on the RT-PCR reads with CATT. This repertoire shows about 4,800 gamma-chain clones, 15% to 25% found once; its top ten account for 3.5%. Sequenced material: gamma-delta T cells. The receptors come from a human donor. It is not recorded whose cells these are; they may come from a transplant donor.

V and J are TRGV2 and TRGJ1 or TRGJ2. This CDR3 spans 11 amino acids. The germline V gene has CDR1 EGSNGY and CDR2 YDSYNSKV. The trim removed 3 bases at V and 10 bases at J, leaving 6 bases unmatched. CDR3 bases: TGTGCCACCTGGGACTGGGAGAAGAAACTCTTT. This sequence encodes CATWDWEKKLF.

The genes are TRGV9 and TRGJP2. CDR3 length equals 15 residues. V trimming: 5 bases; J trimming: 2 bases; junction bases outside the gene matches: 8. Germline CDR1 is GITISATS and CDR2 is ISYDGTV (reference sequence). The CDR3 loop reads CALWVLSSSDWIKTF. CDR3 coding DNA: TGTGCCTTGTGGGTACTCTCCAGTAGTGATTGGATCAAGACGTTT.

A note on this clone: Additional DNA sequences in this sample encode the identical CDR3. The chain has TRGV9 and TRGJ1 or TRGJ2. The CDR3 covers 14 residues. The V gene end was trimmed by 2 bases and the J gene end by 1 base; junction bases not matched to a gene: 5. Germline V gene lookup returns CDR1 GITISATS and CDR2 ISYDGTV (reference sequence). CDR3 DNA sequence: TGTGCCTTGTGGGAGGCCCCCAATTATTATAAGAAACTCTTT. Protein sequence: CALWEAPNYYKKLF.

This sequence joins TRGV5 and TRGJ1 or TRGJ2. The CDR3 is made up of 11 amino acids. V trimming: 6 bases; J trimming: 9 bases; junction bases outside the gene matches: 8. Germline assignment: CDR1 VINAFY and CDR2 YDVSNSKD. CDR3 protein: CATWTPFKKLF. The CDR3 DNA is TGTGCCACCTGGACCCCCTTTAAGAAACTCTTT.

The chain has TRGV3 and TRGJ1 or TRGJ2. Germline assignment: CDR1 VTNTFY and CDR2 YDVSTARD (reference sequence). There are 12 residues in the CDR3. V shed 3 bases, J shed 12 bases, and the junction held 11 bases outside the gene matches. In DNA form, the CDR3 reads TGTGCCACCTGGGACGATCCGGGGCCGAAACTCTTT. Amino acid sequence: CATWDDPGPKLF.

This clone was counted a few times. This sequence joins TRGV3 and TRGJ1 or TRGJ2. Germline lookup yields CDR1 VTNTFY and CDR2 YDVSTARD (reference sequence). The V and J ends lost 0 bases and 5 bases, in that order; junction bases with no gene match: 7. The CDR3 consists of 14 residues. CDR3 loop: CATWDRRGDYKKLF. In DNA, the CDR3 is TGTGCCACCTGGGACAGGCGGGGGGATTATAAGAAACTCTTT.

Regarding this clone: The same CDR3 is also encoded by other DNA sequences in this sample. The chain couples TRGV2 to TRGJP2. The CDR3 runs 14 residues. V lost 3 bases to trimming and J lost 3 bases; unmatched junction nucleotides: 4. From germline, CDR1 is EGSNGY and CDR2 YDSYNSKV. DNA of the CDR3: TGTGCCACCTGGGACAGAGGTAGTGATTGGATCAAGACGTTT. It codes for CATWDRGSDWIKTF.

This clone has only a few counts. The gene calls are TRGV2 and TRGJ1 or TRGJ2. This CDR3 is 17 amino acids long. V was pared by 0 bases and J by 0 bases, with 11 bases of the junction left unmatched. The germline gives CDR1 EGSNGY, CDR2 YDSYNSKV. The CDR3 DNA sequence: TGTGCCACCTGGGACGGGCCAATTGCCCCGAATTATTATAAGAAACTCTTT. It encodes CATWDGPIAPNYYKKLF.

In the case of this clone: Different DNA sequences within this sample yield the same CDR3. This rearrangement joins TRGV9 to TRGJ1 or TRGJ2. Germline V gene sequence: CDR1 GITISATS, CDR2 ISYDGTV (reference sequence). The trim removed 2 bases at V and 4 bases at J, leaving 2 bases unmatched. The CDR3 sequence is 12 residues long. The CDR3 protein is CALWEGYYKKLF. The CDR3 bases are TGTGCCTTGTGGGAGGGGTATTATAAGAAACTCTTT.

This clone was picked up a small number of times. This chain connects TRGV9 to TRGJ1 or TRGJ2. CDR3 size: 15 residues. The junction had 17 bases not matched to a gene; V was cut back by 5 bases and J by 7 bases. Germline assignment: CDR1 GITISATS and CDR2 ISYDGTV (reference sequence). DNA for the CDR3: TGTGCCTTGTGGGTGTTCAACCTAGGAGGATATAAGAAACTCTTT. Its translation is CALWVFNLGGYKKLF.

This chain uses TRGV8 with TRGJ1 or TRGJ2. The length of the CDR3 is 13 residues. V dropped 3 bases and J dropped 3; count of bases not matched to a gene: 5. The germline V gene encodes CDR1 VENAVY and CDR2 YDSYNSRV. Here the CDR3 DNA reads TGTGCCACCTGGGATTGGATTTATTATAAGAAACTCTTT. Protein: CATWDWIYYKKLF.

In its sample, this clone was seen a few times. The chain is built from TRGV3 and TRGJ1 or TRGJ2. The CDR3 length is 11 residues. CDR1 and CDR2 (germline): VTNTFY, YDVSTARD (reference sequence). J gave up 5 bases and V 3 bases, and 1 base lay outside the gene matches. The DNA for the CDR3 is TGTGCCACCTGGGACGATTATAAGAAACTCTTT. Translating it yields CATWDDYKKLF.

J is TRGJ1 or TRGJ2 and V is TRGV4. CDR1 and CDR2 from the germline V gene are EGSTGY and YDSYTSSV. The V and J ends lost 4 bases and 0 bases, in that order; junction bases with no gene match: 6. The CDR3 runs 14 residues. The CDR3 bases are TGTGCCACCTGGGAGAATTCGAATTATTATAAGAAACTCTTT. Translated, it gives CATWENSNYYKKLF.

This clone was counted only a few times. The sample contains more than one DNA sequence encoding this CDR3. The chain couples TRGV2 to TRGJ1 or TRGJ2. The CDR3 is 13 amino acids. Germline V lookup: CDR1 EGSNGY, CDR2 YDSYNSKV. V lost 0 bases to trimming and J lost 3 bases; unmatched junction nucleotides: 2. The CDR3 reads CATWDGFYYKKLF. Here the CDR3 DNA reads TGTGCCACCTGGGACGGGTTTTATTATAAGAAACTCTTT.